This T cell receptor (beta chain) derives from a study of regulatory T cells in long-lasting Graves disease. Notes on the study in general: Analyses excluded thyroid tissue, covering peripheral blood alone.

V was cut by 1 base and J by 3 bases, with 7 bases left in between. The length of the CDR3 is 13 residues. Germline V gene lookup returns CDR1 DFQATT and CDR2 SNEGSKA (reference sequence). Assembly of TCR beta libraries relied on iRepertoire HTBI primers together with Arm-PCR of CDR3 regions. TCRdb reprocessed the multiplex PCR reads with MiXCR, giving one entry per CDR3 protein. The data hold about 440,000 distinct CDR3 sequences, with 14% to 15% observed a single time. In this sample, this clonotype turned up many times. Its antigen is unidentified. The time point was: newly diagnosed GD, antithyroid drugs for less than 3 months. From RNA extracted from PBMCs, the TCR library was made. This sample was also put to use in a study of T cells in Graves' hyperthyroidism and ophthalmopathy. That report notes: First-round RT-PCR of the TCR CDR3 relied on the HTBI primer set.

J is TRBJ2-1 and V is TRBV20-1; D uncertain. Source: peripheral blood mononuclear cells (PBMCs), taken at new diagnosis, from a patient treated with antithyroid drugs. This TCR came from a woman in her twenties or thirties with Graves disease. The CDR3 coding sequence is TGCAGTGCTAGAGGTCAAATCTACAATGAGCAGTTCTTC. Translated: CSARGQIYNEQFF.